Listed below are T cell receptor beta chains from one sample, sequenced in a study of blood T cell repertoires in COVID-19. TCRdb's copy holds only in-frame clones and misses some; the assay was immunoSEQ multiplex PCR. The data show approximately 250,000 clones, roughly 91% seen once. The specimen sequenced was PBMCs or T cells enriched from blood (not recorded which). These receptors all come from an older woman in a cohort exposed to, infected with or recovered from COVID-19 (not recorded which). CDR3s include the opening cysteine and the closing phenylalanine or tryptophan. The D gene is left open where the match is weak. The size of a clone is reported for some rows only, either as once, few or many, or as a class for expanded clones.

D: -; J: TRBJ1-2; size: -; V: TRBV15; CDR3: CATSRDGGNNYGYTF; DNA: TGTGCCACCAGCAGAGATGGCGGGAACAACTATGGCTACACCTTC
D: -; J: TRBJ1-2; size: -; V: TRBV6-5; CDR3: CASSLDSQANYGYTF; DNA: TGTGCCAGCAGCCTGGACAGTCAAGCTAACTATGGCTACACCTTC
D: -; J: TRBJ2-1; size: -; V: TRBV28; CDR3: CASSWTVGLGNEQFF; DNA: TGTGCCAGCAGTTGGACAGTGGGGCTTGGGAATGAGCAGTTCTTC
D: -; J: TRBJ1-2; size: -; V: TRBV19; CDR3: CASSRGRREPPFNYGYTF; DNA: TGTGCCAGTAGTCGGGGGAGAAGGGAACCCCCCTTTAACTATGGCTACACCTTC
D: TRBD1; J: TRBJ1-6; size: -; V: TRBV19; CDR3: CASRSLDRGRPNSPLHF; DNA: TGTGCCAGTAGGTCCCTCGACAGGGGGCGACCCAATTCACCCCTCCACTTT
D: TRBD2; J: TRBJ2-2; size: once; V: TRBV3-1/TRBV3-2; CDR3: CASSHRPTSGSGTGELFF; DNA: TGTGCCAGCAGCCATCGACCGACTAGCGGGAGTGGCACCGGGGAGCTGTTTTTT
D: -; J: TRBJ1-1; size: -; V: TRBV28; CDR3: CASSFEDTEAFF; DNA: TGTGCCAGCAGTTTTGAGGACACTGAAGCTTTCTTT
D: TRBD1; J: TRBJ2-3; size: -; V: TRBV4-1; CDR3: CASSQGGDRGTQYF; DNA: TGCGCCAGCAGCCAAGGAGGGGACAGGGGGACGCAGTATTTT
D: -; J: TRBJ1-3; size: -; V: TRBV3-1/TRBV3-2; CDR3: CASMGDGNTIYF; DNA: TGTGCCAGCATGGGCGATGGAAACACCATATATTTT
D: TRBD2; J: TRBJ2-5; size: -; V: TRBV19; CDR3: CASSMEIAGGGETQYF; DNA: TGTGCCAGTAGTATGGAGATAGCGGGAGGGGGAGAGACCCAGTACTTC
D: TRBD2; J: TRBJ2-1; size: few; V: TRBV7-6; CDR3: CASSSGTRRSDEQFF; DNA: TGTGCCAGCAGCTCCGGGACTAGGCGATCCGATGAGCAGTTCTTC
D: -; J: TRBJ2-5; size: -; V: TRBV6-5; CDR3: CASRTSSAETQYF; DNA: TGTGCCAGCAGGACTAGTTCAGCGGAGACCCAGTACTTC
D: -; J: TRBJ2-1; size: -; V: TRBV19; CDR3: CASMGLGGDEQFF; DNA: TGTGCCAGTATGGGACTCGGTGGGGATGAGCAGTTCTTC
D: TRBD2; J: TRBJ2-7; size: -; V: TRBV5-1; CDR3: CASSLILLAGVGEQYF; DNA: TGCGCCAGCAGCTTGATCCTGCTAGCGGGAGTGGGTGAGCAGTACTTC
D: -; J: TRBJ1-1; size: -; V: TRBV20-1; CDR3: CKGGGNTEAFF; DNA: TGCAAGGGAGGGGGGAACACTGAAGCTTTCTTT
D: -; J: TRBJ1-5; size: -; V: TRBV28; CDR3: CASSYGVDQPQHF; DNA: TGTGCCAGCAGTTACGGGGTGGATCAGCCCCAGCATTTT